Given below is one T cell receptor beta chain in context. This clone's antigen is unknown. No base qualities exist here, and no much larger clone lies one base off it. The sample comes from a study of blood T cell repertoires in COVID-19 (dated by TCRdb to the early 2020s). General notes on the study: Collaborator samples came from the United States, Italy and Spain and covered acute and convalescent phases of COVID-19. Nearly every sample came with metadata listing a de-identified subject ID, COVID-19 status, age in years and sex. Where available, HLA class I and class II types were taken from metadata supplied by the sample provider and were not determined by assay-based typing. Samples came from the ongoing ImmuneRACE study (first 160 participants) plus 1,254 subjects from 6 global collaborators. The repertoires were made available in a free public database intended to serve as a resource for research on the immune response to SARS-CoV-2. The material from the prospective study consisted of cDNA or gDNA derived from T cells, B-cell-depleted T cells, or PBMCs. The dataset comprised deeply sampled blood TCRbeta repertoires from subjects exposed to, actively infected with, or recovered from COVID-19. The paper as a whole reports these results and caveats: How much clinical and demographic metadata was included differed by source and by participant, and the metadata was provided uncurated.

TCRbeta CDR3 regions were amplified from genomic DNA using the immunoSEQ Assay, a bias-controlled multiplex PCR. The paper's processing steps were these. The number of nucleated cells in each sample was estimated from the amplification of reference gene primers within the assay. To quantify the absolute abundance of each unique TCRbeta CDR3 rearrangement, sequence reads were collapsed and filtered. For each sample, productive Simpson clonality was calculated as the square root of Simpson's diversity index across productive rearrangements. Not all clones reach the TCRdb copy of this immuneACCESS table, which keeps in-frame sequences only. Checked studies attribute under half of the gap to unresolved V genes and leave the rest unexplained. V and J calls and clone size come straight from that table; D and trimming were deduced from the DNA. The sample includes 48,000 or so clones, with approximately 87% observed a single time. Around 6.4% of the sample rests with the top ten.

The CDR3 spans 15 residues, from the cysteine through the phenylalanine. Kept here is only the CDR3 DNA, which spans 45 bases and is read in frame from base 1. CDR1 MDHEN and CDR2 SYDVKM were looked up in the germline V gene. Ends trimmed: V by 6 bases, J by 4 bases; bases unmatched to a gene: 11. The collaborating institutions used their own protocols to collect whole blood in K2EDTA tubes. Collaborator samples were shipped for TCRbeta analysis as frozen whole blood, isolated PBMCs, or DNA extracted from either sample type. This TCR was sampled from a woman aged 60-75 years with acute or convalescent COVID-19. The chain employs TRBV28 and TRBJ2-7; 8 bases in the junction line up with TRBD2. Input material: peripheral blood. The sequenced DNA: TGTGCCAGCAGCTCCCCCGCAGCGGGAGAGTACGAGCAGTACTTC. This encodes CASSSPAAGEYEQYF.